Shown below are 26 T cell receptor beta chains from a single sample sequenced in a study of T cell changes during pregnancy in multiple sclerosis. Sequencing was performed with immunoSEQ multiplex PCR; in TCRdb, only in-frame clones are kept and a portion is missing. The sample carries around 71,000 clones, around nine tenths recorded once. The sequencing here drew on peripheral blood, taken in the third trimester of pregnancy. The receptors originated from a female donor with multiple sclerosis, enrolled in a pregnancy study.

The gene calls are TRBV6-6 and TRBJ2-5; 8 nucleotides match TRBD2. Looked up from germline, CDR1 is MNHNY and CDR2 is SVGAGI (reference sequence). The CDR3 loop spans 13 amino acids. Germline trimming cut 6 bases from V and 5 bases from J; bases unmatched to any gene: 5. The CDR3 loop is CASSPRGGETQYF. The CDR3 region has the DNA TGTGCCAGCAGCCCACGGGGGGGGGAGACCCAGTACTTC.

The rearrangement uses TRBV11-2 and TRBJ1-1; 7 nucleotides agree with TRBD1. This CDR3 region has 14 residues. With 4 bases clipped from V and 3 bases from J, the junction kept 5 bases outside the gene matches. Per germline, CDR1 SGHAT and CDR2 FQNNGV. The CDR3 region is CASSSPGQYTEAFF. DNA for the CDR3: TGTGCCAGCAGCTCGCCGGGACAGTACACTGAAGCTTTCTTT.

The CDR3: CASSRSGSNTEAFF. The CDR3 DNA is TGTGCCAGCAGCCGCTCCGGGTCCAACACTGAAGCTTTCTTT. The chain carries TRBV11-3 and TRBJ1-1; the D is unclear. V dropped 5 bases and J dropped 2 bases, with 12 bases sitting between them. The CDR3 has 14 amino acids. CDR1 and CDR2 (germline): SGHNT, YENEEA.

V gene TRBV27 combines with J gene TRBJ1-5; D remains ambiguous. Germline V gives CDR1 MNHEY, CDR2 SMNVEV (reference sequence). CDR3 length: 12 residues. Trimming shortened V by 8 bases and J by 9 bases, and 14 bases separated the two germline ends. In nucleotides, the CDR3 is TGTGCCAGCCGAACCCAACGGGGGCCCCAGCATTTT. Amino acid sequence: CASRTQRGPQHF.

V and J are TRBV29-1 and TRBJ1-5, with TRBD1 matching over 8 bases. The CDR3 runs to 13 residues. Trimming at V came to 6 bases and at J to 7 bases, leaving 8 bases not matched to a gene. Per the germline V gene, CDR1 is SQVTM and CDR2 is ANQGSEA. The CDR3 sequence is CSVSAGGEQPQHF. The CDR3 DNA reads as TGCAGCGTCTCGGCAGGGGGCGAACAGCCCCAGCATTTT.

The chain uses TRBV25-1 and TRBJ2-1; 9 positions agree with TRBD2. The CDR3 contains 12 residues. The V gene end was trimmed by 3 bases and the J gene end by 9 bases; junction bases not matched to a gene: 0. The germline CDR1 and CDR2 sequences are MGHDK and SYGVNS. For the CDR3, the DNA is TGTGCCAGCAGTGAGACTAGCGGTGAGCAGTTCTTC. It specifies CASSETSGEQFF.

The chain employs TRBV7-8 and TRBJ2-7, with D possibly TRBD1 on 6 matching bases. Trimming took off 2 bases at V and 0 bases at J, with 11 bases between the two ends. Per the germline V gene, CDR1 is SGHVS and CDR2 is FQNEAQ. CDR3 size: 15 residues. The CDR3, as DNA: TGTGCCAGCAGCTTACTACCAGGGGTCTCCTACGAGCAGTACTTC. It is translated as CASSLLPGVSYEQYF.

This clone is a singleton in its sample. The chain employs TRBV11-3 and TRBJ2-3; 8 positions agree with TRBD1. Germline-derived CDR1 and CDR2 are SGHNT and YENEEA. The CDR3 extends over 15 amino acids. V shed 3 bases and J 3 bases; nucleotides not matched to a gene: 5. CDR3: CASSFSGGFTDTQYF. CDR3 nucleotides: TGTGCCAGCAGCTTTTCAGGGGGCTTTACAGATACGCAGTATTTT.

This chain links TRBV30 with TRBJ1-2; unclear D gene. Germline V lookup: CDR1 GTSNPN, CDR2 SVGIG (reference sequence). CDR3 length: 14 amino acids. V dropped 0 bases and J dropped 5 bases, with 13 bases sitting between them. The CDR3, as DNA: TGTGCCTGGAGTGTACTAAGTAGCGGGTATGGCTACACCTTC. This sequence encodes CAWSVLSSGYGYTF.

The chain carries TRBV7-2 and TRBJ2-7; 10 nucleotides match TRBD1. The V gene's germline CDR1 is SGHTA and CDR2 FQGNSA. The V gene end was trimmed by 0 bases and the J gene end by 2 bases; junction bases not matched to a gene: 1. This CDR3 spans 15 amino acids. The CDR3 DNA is TGTGCCAGCAGCTTAGCTGGACAGGGGGCCTACGAGCAGTACTTC. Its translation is CASSLAGQGAYEQYF.

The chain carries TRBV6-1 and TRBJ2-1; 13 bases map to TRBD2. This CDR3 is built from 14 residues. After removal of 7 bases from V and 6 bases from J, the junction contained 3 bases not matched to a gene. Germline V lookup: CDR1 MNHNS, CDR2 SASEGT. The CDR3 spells CASTGLAGVNEQFF. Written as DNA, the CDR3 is TGTGCCAGCACTGGACTAGCGGGGGTCAATGAGCAGTTCTTC.

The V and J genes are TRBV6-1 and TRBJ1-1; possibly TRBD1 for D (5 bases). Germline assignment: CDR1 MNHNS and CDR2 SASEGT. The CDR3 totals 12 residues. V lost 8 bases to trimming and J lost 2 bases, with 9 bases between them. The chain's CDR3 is CASLTGNTEAFF. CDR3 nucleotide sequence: TGTGCCAGCCTAACAGGAAACACTGAAGCTTTCTTT.

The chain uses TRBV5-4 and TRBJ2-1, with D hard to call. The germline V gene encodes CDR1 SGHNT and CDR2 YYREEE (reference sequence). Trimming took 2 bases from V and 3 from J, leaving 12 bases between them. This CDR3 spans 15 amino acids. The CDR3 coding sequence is TGTGCCAGCAGCTTCCTCTCCGGCGGCTACAATGAGCAGTTCTTC. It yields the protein CASSFLSGGYNEQFF.

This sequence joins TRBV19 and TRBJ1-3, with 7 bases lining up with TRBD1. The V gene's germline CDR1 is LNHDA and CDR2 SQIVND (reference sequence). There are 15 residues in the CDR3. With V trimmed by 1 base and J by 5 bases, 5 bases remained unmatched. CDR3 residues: CASSIARDSRNTIYF. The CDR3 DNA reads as TGTGCCAGTAGTATAGCCAGGGACAGCCGAAACACCATATATTTT.

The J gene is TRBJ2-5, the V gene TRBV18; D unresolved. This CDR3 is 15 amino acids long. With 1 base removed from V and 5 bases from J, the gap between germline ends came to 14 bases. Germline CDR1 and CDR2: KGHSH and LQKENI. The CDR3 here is CASSPRSTDRETQYF. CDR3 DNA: TGTGCCAGCTCACCACGTAGCACTGATCGGGAGACCCAGTACTTC.

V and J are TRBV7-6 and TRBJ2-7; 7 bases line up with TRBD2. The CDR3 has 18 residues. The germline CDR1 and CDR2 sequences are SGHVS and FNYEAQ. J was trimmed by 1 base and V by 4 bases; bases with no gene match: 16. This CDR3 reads CASSSLPLGTGGSYEQYF. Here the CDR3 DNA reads TGTGCCAGCAGCTCGCTCCCCCTTGGGACGGGAGGTTCCTACGAGCAGTACTTC. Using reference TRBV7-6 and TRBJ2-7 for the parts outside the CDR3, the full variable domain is GAGVSQSPRYKVTKRGQDVALRCDPISGHVSLYWYRQALGQGPEFLTYFNYEAQQDKSGLPNDRFSAERPEGSISTLTIQRTEQRDSAMYRCASSSLPLGTGGSYEQYFGPGTRLTVT.

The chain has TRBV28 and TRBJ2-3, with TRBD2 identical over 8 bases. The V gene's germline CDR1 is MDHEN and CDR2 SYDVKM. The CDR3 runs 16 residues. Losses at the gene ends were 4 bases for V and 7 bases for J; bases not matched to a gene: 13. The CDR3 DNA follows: TGTGCCAGCAGTTCCCTCATGAAGCGGGAGTTGTATACGCAGTATTTT. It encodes CASSSLMKRELYTQYF. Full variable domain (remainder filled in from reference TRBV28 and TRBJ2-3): DVKVTQSSRYLVKRTGEKVFLECVQDMDHENMFWYRQDPGLGLRLIYFSYDVKMKEKGDIPEGYSVSREKKERFSLILESASTNQTSMYLCASSSLMKRELYTQYFGPGTRLTVL.

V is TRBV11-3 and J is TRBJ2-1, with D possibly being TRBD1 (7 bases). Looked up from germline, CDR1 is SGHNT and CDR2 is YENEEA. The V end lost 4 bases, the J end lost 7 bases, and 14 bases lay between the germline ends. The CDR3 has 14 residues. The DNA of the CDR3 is TGTGCCAGCAGCTGGGGGGACAGATTTAATGAGCAGTTCTTC. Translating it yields CASSWGDRFNEQFF.

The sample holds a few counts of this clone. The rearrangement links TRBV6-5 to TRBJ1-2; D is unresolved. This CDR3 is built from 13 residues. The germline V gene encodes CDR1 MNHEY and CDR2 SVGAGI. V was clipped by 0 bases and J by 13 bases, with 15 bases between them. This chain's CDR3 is CASSYSITEVGTF. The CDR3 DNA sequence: TGTGCCAGCAGTTACTCGATAACGGAGGTGGGCACCTTC.

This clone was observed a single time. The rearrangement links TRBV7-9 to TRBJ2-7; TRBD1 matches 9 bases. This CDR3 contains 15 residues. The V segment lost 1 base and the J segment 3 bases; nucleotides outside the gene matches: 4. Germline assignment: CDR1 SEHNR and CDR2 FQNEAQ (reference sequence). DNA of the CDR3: TGTGCCAGCAGCTTAGTTACAGGGGGCCGCTACGAGCAGTACTTC. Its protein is CASSLVTGGRYEQYF.

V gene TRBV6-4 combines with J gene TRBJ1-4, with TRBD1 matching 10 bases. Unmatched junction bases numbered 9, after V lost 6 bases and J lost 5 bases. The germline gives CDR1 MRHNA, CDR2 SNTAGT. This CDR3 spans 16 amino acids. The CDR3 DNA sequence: TGTGCCAGCAGCCCAAAACCGGGACAGGGGAATGAAAAACTGTTTTTT. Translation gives CASSPKPGQGNEKLFF.

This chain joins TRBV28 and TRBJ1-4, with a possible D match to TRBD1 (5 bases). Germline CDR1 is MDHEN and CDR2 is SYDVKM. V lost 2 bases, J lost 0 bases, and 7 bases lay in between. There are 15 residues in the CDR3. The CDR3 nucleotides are TGTGCCAGCAGTTTACAGGGCGCAACTAATGAAAAACTGTTTTTT. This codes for CASSLQGATNEKLFF.

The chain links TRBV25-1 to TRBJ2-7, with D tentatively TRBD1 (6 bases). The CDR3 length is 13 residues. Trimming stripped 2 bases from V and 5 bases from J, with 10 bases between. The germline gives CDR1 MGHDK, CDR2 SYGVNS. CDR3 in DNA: TGTGCCAGCAGTGAACCAAACAGGGACGAGCAGTACTTC. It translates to CASSEPNRDEQYF.

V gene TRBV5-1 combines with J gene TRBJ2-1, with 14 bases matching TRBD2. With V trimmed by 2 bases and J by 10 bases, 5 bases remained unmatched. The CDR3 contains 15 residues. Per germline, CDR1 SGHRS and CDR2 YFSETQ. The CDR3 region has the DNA TGCGCCAGCAGCTTAGGACTAGCGGGAGGTTGGGAGCAGTTCTTC. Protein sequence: CASSLGLAGGWEQFF.

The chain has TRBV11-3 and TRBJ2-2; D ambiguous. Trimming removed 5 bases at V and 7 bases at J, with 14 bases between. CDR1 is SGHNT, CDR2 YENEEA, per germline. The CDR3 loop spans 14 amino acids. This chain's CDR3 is CASSQDFKGGELFF. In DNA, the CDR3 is TGTGCCAGCAGCCAAGACTTTAAAGGCGGGGAGCTGTTTTTT.

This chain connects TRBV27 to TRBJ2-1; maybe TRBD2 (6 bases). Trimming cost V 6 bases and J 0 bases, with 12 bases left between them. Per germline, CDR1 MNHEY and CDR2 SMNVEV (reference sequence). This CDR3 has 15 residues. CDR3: CASRMAGPSYNEQFF. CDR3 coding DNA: TGTGCCAGCAGGATGGCGGGACCCTCCTACAATGAGCAGTTCTTC.